This T cell receptor beta chain was documented in a study of T-cell reconstitution after alpha-beta-depleted transplantation in children. The V gene lost 8 bases and the J gene lost 10 bases, with 15 bases spanning the gap. The CDR3 is made up of 13 amino acids. Germline lookup yields CDR1 LGHNT and CDR2 FRNRAP. A TCRbeta library incorporating unique molecular identifiers was prepared. Each CDR3 protein gets one entry after TCRdb re-called the PCR reads with MiXCR. Of approximately 230,000 distinct CDR3 sequences listed, under 30% are singletons. The study, taken as a whole, reports: Alpha-beta T cells present about two months after transplant were reported to originate from several hundred expanded graft clones. Newly produced T cells mostly accounted for T-cell counts and diversity one year post-transplant.

This clonotype was recorded a few times. The antigen is unknown. The specimen was PBMCs, mostly from graft donor cells, collected 360 days after TCRalphabeta/CD19-depleted stem cell transplant. The source of this sequence is a female patient aged 2 to 10 who had a stem cell transplant for congenital amegakaryocytic thrombocytopenia, so the T cells may come from the graft donor. The V and J genes are TRBV12-5 and TRBJ1-6; D call uncertain. CDR3 protein: CASSAAAGSPLHF. The CDR3 DNA follows: TGTGCTAGTTCGGCGGCAGCCGGGTCACCCCTCCACTTT.